This record looks at one T cell receptor (beta chain) sequence and its context. What it recognizes is unknown. The entry originates in a study of beta chain features in type 1 diabetes. Study-level points and caveats: Possible PCR preference for shorter templates applied equally to patients and controls. For cells with high TCR expression, cDNA sequencing could yield over-representation.

Sorting with CD45RO/CCR7/CD25/CD127/CD95/CD27 yielded naive, central memory, regulatory and stem-like memory CD4+ cells. The study reverse transcribed the entire isolated RNA, so it sequenced expressed TCRB transcripts. TCRdb keeps only in-frame clones here, not all; method: immunoSEQ multiplex PCR. The sample has 250,000 to 350,000 clones, roughly 15% seen once. J lost 10 bases, V lost 5 bases, and 10 bases had no gene match. CDR3 size: 15 residues. The germline V gene encodes CDR1 LNHDA and CDR2 SQIVND (reference sequence). This chain joins TRBV19 and TRBJ2-1, with 11 bases lining up with TRBD2. Input material: central memory CD4+ T cells from blood. The sequence was collected from a man under 40 in good health. CDR3 DNA sequence: TGTGCCAGTAGTGGAGTAGCGGGAGGGCCGGGGGAGCAGTTCTTC. Encoded protein: CASSGVAGGPGEQFF.